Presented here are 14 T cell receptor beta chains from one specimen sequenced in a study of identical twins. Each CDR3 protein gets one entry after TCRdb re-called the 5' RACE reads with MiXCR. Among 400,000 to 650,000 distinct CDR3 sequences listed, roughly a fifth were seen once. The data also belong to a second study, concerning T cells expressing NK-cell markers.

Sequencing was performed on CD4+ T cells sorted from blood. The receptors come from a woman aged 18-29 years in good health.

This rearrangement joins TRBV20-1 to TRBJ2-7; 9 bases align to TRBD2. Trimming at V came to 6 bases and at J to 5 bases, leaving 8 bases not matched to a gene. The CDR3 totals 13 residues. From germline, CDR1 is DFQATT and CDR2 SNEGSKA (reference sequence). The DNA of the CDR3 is TGCAGTGCCCCGTTAGCGGGAGATCACGAGCAGTACTTC. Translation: CSAPLAGDHEQYF.

The CDR3, as DNA: TGTGCCAGCAGCGTGGGCAAACTAGCGGGCACAGATACGCAGTATTTT. It yields the protein CASSVGKLAGTDTQYF. This sequence joins TRBV9 and TRBJ2-3; TRBD2 aligns across 8 bases. The CDR3 contains 16 residues. Germline lookup yields CDR1 SGDLS and CDR2 YYNGEE. V shed 2 bases, J shed 1 base, and the junction held 6 bases outside the gene matches.

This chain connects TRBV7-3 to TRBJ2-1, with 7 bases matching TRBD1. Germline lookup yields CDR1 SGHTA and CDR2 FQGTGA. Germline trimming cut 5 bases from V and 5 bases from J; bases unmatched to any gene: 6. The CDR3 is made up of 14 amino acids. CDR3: CASSDRERDNEQFF. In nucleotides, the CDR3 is TGTGCCAGCAGCGACAGGGAGCGTGACAATGAGCAGTTCTTC.

The CDR3 DNA follows: TGTGCCAGCAGCTTGCAAAAGGGCAGGGGCGAGCAGTACTTC. This translates into CASSLQKGRGEQYF. This chain links TRBV5-5 with TRBJ2-7; TRBD1 is a possible D gene (6 bases). Germline CDR1 and CDR2: SGHKS and YYEKEE (reference sequence). The V gene lost 1 base and the J gene lost 6 bases, with 14 bases spanning the gap. CDR3 length equals 14 residues.

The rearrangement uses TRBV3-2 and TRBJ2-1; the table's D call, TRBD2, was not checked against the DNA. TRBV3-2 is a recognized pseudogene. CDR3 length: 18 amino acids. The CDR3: CASSQSYGGLAGRNEQFF. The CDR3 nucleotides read TGTGCCAGCAGCCAAAGCTACGGGGGACTAGCGGGAAGGAATGAGCAGTTCTTC.

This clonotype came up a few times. The CDR3 coding sequence is TGTGCCAGCCTACAGGGGACGGACACTGAAGCTTTCTTT. Translation: CASLQGTDTEAFF. The V gene is TRBV18, the J gene TRBJ1-1; 7 bases map to TRBD1. With V trimmed by 8 bases and J by 3 bases, 6 bases remained unmatched. The CDR3 extends over 13 amino acids. Germline CDR1 and CDR2: KGHSH and LQKENI.

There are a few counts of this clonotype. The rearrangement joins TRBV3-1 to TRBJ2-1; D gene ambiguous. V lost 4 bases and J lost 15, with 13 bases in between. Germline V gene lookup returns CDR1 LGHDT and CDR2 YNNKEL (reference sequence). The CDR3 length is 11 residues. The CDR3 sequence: CASSLDSARFF. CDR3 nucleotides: TGTGCCAGCAGCCTCGACTCGGCGCGGTTCTTC.

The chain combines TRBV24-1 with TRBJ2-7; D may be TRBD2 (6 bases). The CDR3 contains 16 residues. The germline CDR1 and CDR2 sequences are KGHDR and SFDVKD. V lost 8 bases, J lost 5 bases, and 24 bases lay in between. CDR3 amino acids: CATIFPSRGRPNEQYF. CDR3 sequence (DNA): TGTGCCACCATTTTCCCCTCCCGGGGGAGACCCAACGAGCAGTACTTC.

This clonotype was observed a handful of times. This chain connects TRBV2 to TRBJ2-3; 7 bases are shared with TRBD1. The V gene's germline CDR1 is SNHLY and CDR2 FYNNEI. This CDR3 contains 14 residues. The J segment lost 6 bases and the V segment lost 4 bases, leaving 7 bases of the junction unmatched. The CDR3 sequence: CASSVDRESDTQYF. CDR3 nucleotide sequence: TGTGCCAGCAGTGTTGACAGGGAGTCGGATACGCAGTATTTT.

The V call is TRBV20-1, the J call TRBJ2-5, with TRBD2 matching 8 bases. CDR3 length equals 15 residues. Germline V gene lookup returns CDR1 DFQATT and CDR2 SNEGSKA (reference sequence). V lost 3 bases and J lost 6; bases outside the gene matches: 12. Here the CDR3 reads CSASSGGMGRKTQYF. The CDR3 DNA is TGCAGTGCTAGCAGCGGGGGTATGGGTCGGAAGACCCAGTACTTC.

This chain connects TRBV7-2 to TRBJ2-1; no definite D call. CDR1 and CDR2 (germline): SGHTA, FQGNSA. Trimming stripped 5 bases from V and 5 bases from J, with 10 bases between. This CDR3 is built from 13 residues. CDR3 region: CASSLGSHNEQFF. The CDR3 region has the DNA TGTGCCAGCAGCCTCGGGTCCCACAATGAGCAGTTCTTC.

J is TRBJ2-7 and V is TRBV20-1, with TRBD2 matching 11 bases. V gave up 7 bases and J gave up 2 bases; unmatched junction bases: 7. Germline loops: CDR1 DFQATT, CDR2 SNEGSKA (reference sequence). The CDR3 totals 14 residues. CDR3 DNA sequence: TGCAGTGTTGCGACTAGCGGGGCCCCCTACGAGCAGTACTTC. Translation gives CSVATSGAPYEQYF.

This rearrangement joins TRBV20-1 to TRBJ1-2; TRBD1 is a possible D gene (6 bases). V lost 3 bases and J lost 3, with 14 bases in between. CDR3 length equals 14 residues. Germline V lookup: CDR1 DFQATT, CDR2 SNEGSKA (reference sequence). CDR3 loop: CSARGGLGDYGYTF. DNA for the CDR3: TGCAGTGCTAGGGGGGGCCTCGGCGACTATGGCTACACCTTC.

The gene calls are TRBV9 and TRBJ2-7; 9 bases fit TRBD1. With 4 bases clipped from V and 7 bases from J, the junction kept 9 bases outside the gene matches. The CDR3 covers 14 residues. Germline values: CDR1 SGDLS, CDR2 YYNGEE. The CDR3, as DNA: TGTGCCAGCAGCCCGACCGGGACAGGGTTAGAGCAGTACTTC. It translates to CASSPTGTGLEQYF.